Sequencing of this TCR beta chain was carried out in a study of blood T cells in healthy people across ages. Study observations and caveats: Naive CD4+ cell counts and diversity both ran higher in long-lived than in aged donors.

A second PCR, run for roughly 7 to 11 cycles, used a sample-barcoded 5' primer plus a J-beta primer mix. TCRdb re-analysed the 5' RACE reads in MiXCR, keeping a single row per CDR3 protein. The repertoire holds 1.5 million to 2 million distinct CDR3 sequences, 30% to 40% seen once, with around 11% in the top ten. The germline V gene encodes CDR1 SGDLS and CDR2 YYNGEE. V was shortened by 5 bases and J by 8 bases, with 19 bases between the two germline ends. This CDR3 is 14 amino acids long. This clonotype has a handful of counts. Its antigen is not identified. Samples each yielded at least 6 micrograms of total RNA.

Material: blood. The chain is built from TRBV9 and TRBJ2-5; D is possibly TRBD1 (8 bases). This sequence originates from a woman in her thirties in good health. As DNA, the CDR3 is TGTGCCAGCAGTCGGAACAGGGGGGGCGAAACCCAGTACTTC. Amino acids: CASSRNRGGETQYF. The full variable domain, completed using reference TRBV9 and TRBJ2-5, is DSGVTQTPKHLITATGQRVTLRCSPRSGDLSVYWYQQSLDQGLQFLIQYYNGEERAKGNILERFSAQQFPDLHSELNLSSLELGDSALYFCASSRNRGGETQYFGPGTRLLVL.